The 17 T cell receptor beta chains below come from one sample, sequenced in a study of human T cells and chemical hapten exposure. TCRdb re-analysed the RACE reads in MiXCR, keeping a single row per CDR3 protein. The table shows about 45,000 distinct CDR3 sequences, with about 4.5% occurring only once. This sample's time point: healthy volunteer bleed at 2 weeks. Unfractionated whole blood was the source of the extracted total RNA. The sequenced sample consisted of whole blood. Receptors originate from a female donor in good health. Some clones in this sample may be carry-over from other donors' samples.

This clonotype appeared many times. The chain combines TRBV12-3 or TRBV12-4 with TRBJ1-1, with TRBD1 matching over 9 bases. The V segment lost 6 bases and the J segment 4 bases; nucleotides outside the gene matches: 15. The CDR3 contains 17 residues. The CDR3: CASRLGGTGSYGTEAFF. CDR3 bases: TGTGCCAGCAGACTTGGGGGGACAGGGTCTTACGGCACTGAAGCTTTCTTT.

There are many counts of this clonotype. This sequence joins TRBV7-2 and TRBJ1-1; unclear D gene. V lost 10 bases, J lost 2 bases, and 8 bases lay in between. From germline, CDR1 is SGHTA and CDR2 FQGNSA. The CDR3 length is 11 residues. CDR3 coding DNA: TGTGCCACGGGCAGAAACACTGAAGCTTTCTTT. It yields the protein CATGRNTEAFF. Supplemented by reference TRBV7-2 and TRBJ1-1, the full variable domain reads GAGVSQSPSNKVTEKGKDVELRCDPISGHTALYWYRQSLGQGLEFLIYFQGNSAPDKSGLPSDRFSAERTGGSVSTLTIQRTQQEDSAVYLCATGRNTEAFFGQGTRLTVV.

The sample holds many counts of this clonotype. V gene TRBV5-5 combines with J gene TRBJ2-7; TRBD1 might be the D (5 bases). Germline CDR1 reads SGHKS; CDR2 reads YYEKEE (reference sequence). The CDR3 is 14 amino acids. Trimming stripped 2 bases from V and 5 bases from J, with 14 bases between. The CDR3 loop reads CASSLFLRANEQYF. CDR3 in DNA: TGTGCCAGCAGCTTATTCCTCAGGGCCAACGAGCAGTACTTC.

This clonotype was seen many times. This chain joins TRBV27 and TRBJ1-2, with D unclear. V was shortened by 4 bases and J by 2 bases, with 14 bases between the two germline ends. CDR1 and CDR2 (germline): MNHEY, SMNVEV (reference sequence). The CDR3 runs 15 residues. CDR3 sequence reads: CASSSPGDKNYGYTF. The CDR3 coding sequence is TGTGCCAGCAGTTCCCCCGGGGATAAGAACTATGGCTACACCTTC.

This clonotype showed up many times. The V gene is TRBV12-3 or TRBV12-4, the J gene TRBJ2-3; 10 bases are a match to TRBD2. This CDR3 region has 15 residues. The V segment lost 6 bases and the J segment 2 bases; nucleotides outside the gene matches: 5. The CDR3 DNA follows: TGTGCCAGCAGCCGTACTAGCGGGGTCACAGATACGCAGTATTTT. The encoded protein is CASSRTSGVTDTQYF.

This clonotype was detected a few times. V gene TRBV6-2 or TRBV6-3 combines with J gene TRBJ2-1; a possible D gene is TRBD2 (5 bases). Germline CDR1 and CDR2: MNHEY and SVGEGT. V was pared by 3 bases and J by 4 bases, with 13 bases between. The CDR3 has 15 residues. DNA for the CDR3: TGTGCCAGCAGTTATCAGACGGACTGGTACAATGAGCAGTTCTTC. This gives the protein CASSYQTDWYNEQFF.

The sample holds many counts of this clonotype. The V and J genes are TRBV14 and TRBJ1-5; D is ambiguous. V lost 3 bases and J 7 bases, leaving 16 bases between the germline ends. CDR3 length: 15 residues. The germline gives CDR1 SGHDN, CDR2 FVKESK. CDR3 amino acids: CASSQKELPSQPQHF. Written as DNA, the CDR3 is TGTGCCAGCAGCCAGAAAGAGCTTCCATCCCAGCCCCAGCATTTT. The full variable domain, completed using reference TRBV14 and TRBJ1-5, is EAGVTQFPSHSVIEKGQTVTLRCDPISGHDNLYWYRRVMGKEIKFLLHFVKESKQDESGMPNNRFLAERTGGTYSTLKVQPAELEDSGVYFCASSQKELPSQPQHFGDGTRLSIL.

This clonotype was counted at least ten times. This chain links TRBV9 with TRBJ2-2, with D unresolved. Germline V gives CDR1 SGDLS, CDR2 YYNGEE. The CDR3 runs to 13 residues. Trimming removed 3 bases from V and 2 bases from J, with 5 bases in between. In DNA, the CDR3 is TGTGCCAGCAGCGCCACTAACACCGGGGAGCTGTTTTTT. Translated: CASSATNTGELFF.

This clonotype was counted ten times or more. The gene calls are TRBV7-8 and TRBJ2-3; possibly TRBD2 for D (8 bases). Germline V gene lookup returns CDR1 SGHVS and CDR2 FQNEAQ. Deletions cut 5 bases from V and 5 bases from J, with 26 bases between. The CDR3 runs 18 residues. CDR3 in amino acids: CASSPQGGLEFIGDTQYF. In nucleotides, the CDR3 is TGTGCCAGCAGCCCCCAGGGGGGACTAGAATTTATCGGAGATACGCAGTATTTT.

This clonotype was recorded at least ten times. The chain joins TRBV2 to TRBJ2-3; TRBD2 agrees at 16 bases. V was pared by 5 bases and J by 1 base, with 3 bases of the junction left unmatched. This CDR3 has 17 amino acids. CDR1 is SNHLY, CDR2 FYNNEI, per germline. The CDR3 is CASSTGTSGGGTDTQYF. The CDR3 DNA sequence: TGTGCCAGCAGTACCGGGACTAGCGGGGGGGGCACAGATACGCAGTATTTT.

This clonotype was recorded at least ten times. The V call is TRBV6-2 or TRBV6-3, the J call TRBJ2-7; TRBD2 aligns across 9 bases. V gave up 6 bases and J gave up 0 bases; unmatched junction bases: 6. Germline-derived CDR1 and CDR2 are MNHEY and SVGEGT. This CDR3 region has 15 residues. DNA of the CDR3: TGTGCCAGCAGGAGACATAGCGGGGGCTCCTACGAGCAGTACTTC. It specifies CASRRHSGGSYEQYF.

At least ten counts were recorded for this clonotype. The V and J genes are TRBV6-2 or TRBV6-3 and TRBJ1-5; the D gene is possibly TRBD1 (6 bases). The CDR3 covers 14 residues. V lost 6 bases, J lost 8 bases, and 17 bases lay in between. Germline loops: CDR1 MNHEY, CDR2 SVGEGT. The CDR3 nucleotides read TGTGCCAGCAGCCGAGACAGGCAAATCGAGCCCCAGCATTTT. Translating it yields CASSRDRQIEPQHF.

This clonotype was found many times. This chain connects TRBV3-1 to TRBJ1-6; D unresolved. Deletions cut 2 bases from V and 9 bases from J, with 8 bases between. This CDR3 has 13 amino acids. Germline V gene data show CDR1 as LGHDT and CDR2 as YNNKEL (reference sequence). The CDR3 reads CASSQPGRSPLHF. CDR3 in DNA: TGTGCCAGCAGCCAACCGGGCCGTTCACCCCTCCACTTT.

This clonotype was recorded at least ten times. This sequence joins TRBV5-1 and TRBJ1-1, with TRBD1 matching 7 bases. V trimming: 3 bases; J trimming: 4 bases; junction bases outside the gene matches: 9. CDR1 and CDR2 (germline): SGHRS, YFSETQ. CDR3 length: 15 amino acids. CDR3 sequence: CASSWTTGSGTEAFF. The DNA of the CDR3 is TGCGCCAGCAGCTGGACGACAGGGTCGGGCACTGAAGCTTTCTTT. Looking up the rest from reference TRBV5-1 and TRBJ1-1 gives the full variable domain: KAGVTQTPRYLIKTRGQQVTLSCSPISGHRSVSWYQQTPGQGLQFLFEYFSETQRNKGNFPGRFSGRQFSNSRSEMNVSTLELGDSALYLCASSWTTGSGTEAFFGQGTRLTVV.

This clonotype has only a few counts. J is TRBJ2-5 and V is TRBV5-4, with no clear D. The V gene lost 4 bases and the J gene lost 0 bases, with 7 bases spanning the gap. Germline lookup yields CDR1 SGHNT and CDR2 YYREEE (reference sequence). The CDR3 has 13 residues. DNA of the CDR3: TGTGCCAGCAGCGCACAGCACCAAGAGACCCAGTACTTC. This translates into CASSAQHQETQYF.

This clonotype was counted a few times. The rearrangement joins TRBV29-1 to TRBJ2-3; weak D call: TRBD2 (7 bases). V shed 2 bases and J shed 8 bases, with 20 bases lying between them. CDR3 length: 15 amino acids. CDR1 and CDR2 (germline): SQVTM, ANQGSEA. In DNA form, the CDR3 reads TGCAGCGTTGAAACCAGGACGGGGGAGGGGGTTACGCAGTATTTT. Protein sequence: CSVETRTGEGVTQYF.

Remarks on this clonotype: A much larger clone is a single base away; this may be a read error. The rearrangement links TRBV7-2 to TRBJ1-6, with 7 bases matching TRBD1. The CDR3 consists of 16 residues. The V gene's germline CDR1 is SGHTA and CDR2 FQGNSA. The CDR3 sequence is CASSLGGGGYNSPLNF. In DNA, the CDR3 is TGTGCCAGCAGCTTAGGAGGAGGGGGCTATAATTCACCCCTCAACTTT.